The 21 T cell receptor beta chains reported below all come from one sample, sequenced in a study of shared clonotypes between healthy human individuals. The data were produced by immunoSEQ multiplex PCR, yet TCRdb's version contains in-frame clones alone and is incomplete. The data show about 2 million clones, with about 95% seen just once and around 1% held by the top ten. CD45RO-negative, CCR7-selected cells formed the naive CD8 fraction, which excluded terminally differentiated effector memory CD45RA+ cells. The sequenced sample consisted of naive CD8+ T cells sorted from blood. All receptors come from a man between 18 and 29 years old in good health.

The V and J genes are TRBV7-2 and TRBJ1-3; no firm D call. Germline CDR1 SGHTA, CDR2 FQGNSA. Trimming took off 4 bases at V and 6 bases at J, with 16 bases between the two ends. This CDR3 is built from 15 residues. The CDR3 nucleotides are TGTGCCAGCAGCTCCCCGGATTGGAGGCAAAACACCATATATTTT. It translates to CASSSPDWRQNTIYF.

The chain couples TRBV7-8 to TRBJ2-3; TRBD2 aligns across 10 bases. CDR1 and CDR2 from the germline V gene are SGHVS and FQNEAQ. This CDR3 is 16 amino acids long. With V trimmed by 0 bases and J by 4 bases, 4 bases remained unmatched. Here the CDR3 reads CASSLALAGAPDTQYF. The CDR3 bases are TGTGCCAGCAGCTTAGCCCTAGCGGGAGCACCAGATACGCAGTATTTT. The whole variable domain, remainder taken from reference TRBV7-8 and TRBJ2-3, is GAGVSQSPRYKVAKRGQDVALRCDPISGHVSLFWYQQALGQGPEFLTYFQNEAQLDKSGLPSDRFFAERPEGSVSTLKIQRTQQEDSAVYLCASSLALAGAPDTQYFGPGTRLTVL.

The genes are TRBV6-5 and TRBJ2-5; D may match TRBD1 or TRBD2 (5 bases each). Matching the DNA end better, TRBJ2-7 makes the J call doubtful. This CDR3 has 15 amino acids. Germline CDR1 and CDR2: MNHEY and SVGAGI. The DNA of the CDR3 is TGTGCCAGCAGTGGAGGAGAGTGGGGCCCCTACGAGCAGTACTTC. Protein product: CASSGGEWGPYEQYF.

This clone occurred a few times. The V and J genes are TRBV14 and TRBJ1-2; no reliable D call. The CDR3 extends over 15 amino acids. In germline, CDR1 is SGHDN, CDR2 FVKESK. V was cut by 0 bases and J by 8 bases, with 16 bases left in between. CDR3 coding DNA: TGTGCCAGCAGCCAAGAATGGGTCGGCGGGGAAGGCTACACCTTC. It encodes CASSQEWVGGEGYTF.

The chain carries TRBV6-5 and TRBJ1-2, with D unresolved. The V and J ends lost 0 bases and 8 bases respectively, with 10 bases between them. CDR3 length: 13 residues. CDR1 is MNHEY, CDR2 SVGAGI, per germline. The CDR3 DNA sequence: TGTGCCAGCAGTTACTCGACAATTCAGGGCTACACCTTC. Encoded protein: CASSYSTIQGYTF.

This clone was detected only once. The chain couples TRBV4-1 to TRBJ2-7; 8 bases fit TRBD1. V lost 2 bases, J lost 2 bases, and 5 bases stayed unmatched. CDR3 length equals 15 residues. From germline, CDR1 is MGHRA and CDR2 YSYEKL. CDR3 sequence (DNA): TGCGCCAGCAGCCAACAGACAGGGGCGACCTACGAGCAGTACTTC. This sequence encodes CASSQQTGATYEQYF.

This clone showed up just once. This chain connects TRBV7-9 to TRBJ2-2, with D perhaps being TRBD1 or TRBD2 (6 bases each). This CDR3 has 13 amino acids. The germline gives CDR1 SEHNR, CDR2 FQNEAQ (reference sequence). V was clipped by 8 bases and J by 8 bases, with 15 bases between them. The CDR3 region is CASAPSGAGELFF. CDR3 nucleotides: TGTGCCAGCGCCCCATCGGGGGCTGGGGAGCTGTTTTTT.

This clone was seen just once. The V gene is TRBV5-8, the J gene TRBJ2-7; 11 nucleotides align to TRBD1. V gave up 2 bases and J gave up 3 bases; unmatched junction bases: 1. CDR1 SGHTS and CDR2 YDEGEE come from the germline V gene. CDR3 length: 14 residues. The CDR3 region is CASSFGTGGYEQYF. The CDR3 bases are TGTGCCAGCAGCTTCGGGACAGGGGGCTACGAGCAGTACTTC. The full variable domain, completed using reference TRBV5-8 and TRBJ2-7, is EAGVTQSPTHLIKTRGQQATLRCSPISGHTSVYWYQQALGLGLQFLLWYDEGEERNRGNFPPRFSGRQFPNYSSELNVNALELEDSALYLCASSFGTGGYEQYFGPGTRLTVT.

This clone was detected once. Other nucleotide sequences in the sample specify the same CDR3. CDR3 sequence (DNA): TGCGCCAGCAGCCAAGTTCCAGGGGCGAACACCGGGGAGCTGTTTTTT. It is translated as CASSQVPGANTGELFF. The genes are TRBV4-1 and TRBJ2-2; maybe TRBD1 (6 bases). This CDR3 region has 16 residues. Per germline, CDR1 MGHRA and CDR2 YSYEKL. The ends were cut back, 1 base at V and 0 bases at J, with 9 bases in the middle.

The chain employs TRBV10-1 and TRBJ2-3, with a weak D call TRBD2 (6 bases). Germline loops: CDR1 WNHNN, CDR2 SYGVQD (reference sequence). The CDR3 covers 16 residues. The ends were cut back, 5 bases at V and 4 bases at J, with 19 bases in the middle. CDR3 sequence reads: CASSFVAEPSADTQYF. The CDR3 DNA follows: TGCGCCAGCAGTTTCGTAGCAGAACCTAGCGCAGATACGCAGTATTTT.

Notes on this clone: This specimen includes other DNA sequences encoding the same CDR3. V and J are TRBV10-3 and TRBJ2-7, with D maybe TRBD2 (6 bases). This CDR3 is built from 13 residues. Trimming shortened V by 6 bases and J by 0 bases, and 9 bases separated the two germline ends. Germline lookup yields CDR1 ENHRY and CDR2 SYGVKD. In DNA form, the CDR3 reads TGTGCCATCAGCCCGGGACTCTCCTACGAGCAGTACTTC. Its protein is CAISPGLSYEQYF.

The V gene is TRBV2, the J gene TRBJ2-7; unclear D gene. Germline V gene data show CDR1 as SNHLY and CDR2 as FYNNEI. Trimming cost V 4 bases and J 0 bases, with 7 bases left between them. CDR3 length: 13 residues. CDR3 amino acids: CASSAASSYEQYF. The CDR3 DNA is TGTGCCAGCAGTGCGGCGAGCTCCTACGAGCAGTACTTC.

Here the CDR3 reads CASSLVKGSIYNEQFF. In nucleotides, the CDR3 is TGCGCCAGCAGCTTGGTTAAGGGGTCCATATACAATGAGCAGTTCTTC. The chain links TRBV5-1 to TRBJ2-1; possibly TRBD1 for D (5 bases). The CDR3 loop spans 16 amino acids. The V and J ends lost 0 bases and 4 bases respectively, with 14 bases between them. The germline CDR1 and CDR2 sequences are SGHRS and YFSETQ. Complete variable domain (other parts from reference TRBV5-1 and TRBJ2-1): KAGVTQTPRYLIKTRGQQVTLSCSPISGHRSVSWYQQTPGQGLQFLFEYFSETQRNKGNFPGRFSGRQFSNSRSEMNVSTLELGDSALYLCASSLVKGSIYNEQFFGPGTRLTVL.

The J gene is TRBJ2-7, the V gene TRBV28; D may correspond to TRBD1 or TRBD2 (5 bases each). CDR3 length: 15 amino acids. Trimming pared 7 bases from V and 3 bases from J, leaving 19 bases between. Per germline, CDR1 MDHEN and CDR2 SYDVKM. CDR3 loop: CASTIGTSDFYEQYF. The CDR3 nucleotides are TGTGCCAGCACAATAGGGACGTCTGATTTCTACGAGCAGTACTTC. Filled out from reference TRBV28 and TRBJ2-7, the complete variable domain reads DVKVTQSSRYLVKRTGEKVFLECVQDMDHENMFWYRQDPGLGLRLIYFSYDVKMKEKGDIPEGYSVSREKKERFSLILESASTNQTSMYLCASTIGTSDFYEQYFGPGTRLTVT.

The chain links TRBV6-1 to TRBJ2-5; TRBD2 matches 10 bases. CDR3 length: 19 residues. J lost 0 bases, V lost 1 base, and 11 bases had no gene match. Germline values: CDR1 MNHNS, CDR2 SASEGT. The CDR3: CASSEGGLAGATYQETQYF. In DNA form, the CDR3 reads TGTGCCAGCAGTGAAGGGGGCCTAGCGGGGGCCACGTACCAAGAGACCCAGTACTTC.

The rearrangement joins TRBV6-1 to TRBJ2-3; D call uncertain. This CDR3 is 16 amino acids long. Germline values: CDR1 MNHNS, CDR2 SASEGT. Trimming removed 2 bases from V and 0 bases from J, with 12 bases in between. The CDR3 sequence is CASSEQPSYSTDTQYF. Here the CDR3 DNA reads TGTGCCAGCAGTGAACAGCCCAGCTATAGCACAGATACGCAGTATTTT.

The CDR3 DNA sequence: TGTGCCAGCAGCCAAGAATACAGCTCTTACTGGGCTGGGGCCAACGTCCTGACTTTC. Translated, it gives CASSQEYSSYWAGANVLTF. The rearrangement uses TRBV14 and TRBJ2-6; D gene uncertain. This CDR3 contains 19 residues. Trimming took 0 bases from V and 2 from J, leaving 17 bases between them. Germline CDR1 is SGHDN and CDR2 is FVKESK.

The chain joins TRBV7-9 to TRBJ1-3; TRBD1 agrees at 7 bases. Germline-derived CDR1 and CDR2 are SEHNR and FQNEAQ (reference sequence). V was pared by 7 bases and J by 12 bases, with 6 bases of the junction left unmatched. CDR3 length: 11 amino acids. The chain's CDR3 is CASTADRVIYF. CDR3 nucleotides: TGTGCCAGCACCGCAGACAGGGTCATATATTTT.

This clone was counted once. The CDR3 nucleotides read TGTGCCAGCAGTTTACGGGACAGGGGACGAGAGACCCAGTACTTC. It encodes CASSLRDRGRETQYF. The chain uses TRBV28 and TRBJ2-5; TRBD1 aligns across 10 bases. The ends lost 2 bases at V and 4 bases at J; junction bases unmatched: 4. The CDR3 has 15 residues. Per the germline V gene, CDR1 is MDHEN and CDR2 is SYDVKM.

The chain has TRBV9 and TRBJ1-2; D is unclear. This CDR3 region has 14 residues. Trimming left V 0 bases short and J 4 bases short, with 10 bases between. The germline V gene encodes CDR1 SGDLS and CDR2 YYNGEE. CDR3 sequence (DNA): TGTGCCAGCAGCGTAGATGACGGATTCTATGGCTACACCTTC. Amino acid sequence: CASSVDDGFYGYTF.

The chain couples TRBV19 to TRBJ2-7; D uncertain. Between the trimmed V and J ends, which lost 5 bases and 3 bases, there was a span of 14 bases. Germline loops: CDR1 LNHDA, CDR2 SQIVND (reference sequence). The length of the CDR3 is 14 residues. The CDR3 here is CASSSGLNIYEQYF. Written as DNA, the CDR3 is TGTGCCAGTAGTTCGGGCCTAAATATCTACGAGCAGTACTTC.